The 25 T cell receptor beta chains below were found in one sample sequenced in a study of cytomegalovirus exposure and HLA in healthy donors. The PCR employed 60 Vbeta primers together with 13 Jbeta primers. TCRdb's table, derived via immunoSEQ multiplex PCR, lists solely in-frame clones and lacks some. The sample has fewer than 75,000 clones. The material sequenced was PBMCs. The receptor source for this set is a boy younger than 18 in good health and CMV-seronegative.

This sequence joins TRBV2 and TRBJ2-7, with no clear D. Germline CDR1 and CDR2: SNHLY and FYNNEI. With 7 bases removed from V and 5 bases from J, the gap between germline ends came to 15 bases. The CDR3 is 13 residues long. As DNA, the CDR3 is TGTGCCAGCATGTTTCCAGGTTCTAACGAGCAGTACTTC. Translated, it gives CASMFPGSNEQYF.

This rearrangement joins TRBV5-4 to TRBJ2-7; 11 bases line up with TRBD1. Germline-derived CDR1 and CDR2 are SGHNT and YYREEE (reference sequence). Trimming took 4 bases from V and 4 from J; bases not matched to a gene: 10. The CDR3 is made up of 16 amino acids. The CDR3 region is CASSPPGQGGLYEQYF. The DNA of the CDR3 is TGTGCCAGCAGCCCGCCGGGACAGGGGGGTTTGTACGAGCAGTACTTC.

The CDR3 spells CASSPHPGYRDRGGEETQYF. In DNA, the CDR3 is TGTGCCAGCAGTCCCCATCCCGGTTACCGGGACAGGGGAGGGGAAGAGACCCAGTACTTC. J is TRBJ2-5 and V is TRBV27; 10 positions match TRBD1. CDR3 length: 20 amino acids. Germline CDR1 reads MNHEY; CDR2 reads SMNVEV (reference sequence). V shed 5 bases, J shed 3 bases, and the junction held 21 bases outside the gene matches.

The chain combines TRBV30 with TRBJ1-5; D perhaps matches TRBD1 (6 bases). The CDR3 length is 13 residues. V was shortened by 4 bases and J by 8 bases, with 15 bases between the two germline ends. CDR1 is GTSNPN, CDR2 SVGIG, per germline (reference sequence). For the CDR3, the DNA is TGTGCCTGGACGACAGGCCCCCAAGAGCCCCAGCATTTT. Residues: CAWTTGPQEPQHF.

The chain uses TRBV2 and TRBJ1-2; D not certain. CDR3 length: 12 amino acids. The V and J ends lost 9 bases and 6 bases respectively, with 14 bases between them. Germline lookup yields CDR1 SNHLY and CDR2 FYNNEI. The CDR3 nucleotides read TGTGCCAGTAGGACTTTTAAAGATGGCTACACCTTC. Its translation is CASRTFKDGYTF.

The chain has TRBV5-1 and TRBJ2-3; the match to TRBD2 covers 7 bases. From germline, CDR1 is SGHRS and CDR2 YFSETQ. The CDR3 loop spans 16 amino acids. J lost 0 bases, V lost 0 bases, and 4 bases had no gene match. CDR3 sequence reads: CASSLVAGGSTDTQYF. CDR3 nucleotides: TGCGCCAGCAGCTTGGTGGCCGGGGGGAGCACAGATACGCAGTATTTT.

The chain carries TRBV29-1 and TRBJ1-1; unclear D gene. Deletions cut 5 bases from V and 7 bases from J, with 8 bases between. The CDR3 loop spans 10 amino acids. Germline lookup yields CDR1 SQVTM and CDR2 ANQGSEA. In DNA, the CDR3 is TGCAGCGTTTTCGTTGTTGAAGCTTTCTTT. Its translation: CSVFVVEAFF. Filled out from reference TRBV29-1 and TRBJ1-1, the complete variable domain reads SAVISQKPSRDICQRGTSLTIQCQVDSQVTMMFWYRQQPGQSLTLIATANQGSEATYESGFVIDKFPISRPNLTFSTLTVSNMSPEDSSIYLCSVFVVEAFFGQGTRLTVV.

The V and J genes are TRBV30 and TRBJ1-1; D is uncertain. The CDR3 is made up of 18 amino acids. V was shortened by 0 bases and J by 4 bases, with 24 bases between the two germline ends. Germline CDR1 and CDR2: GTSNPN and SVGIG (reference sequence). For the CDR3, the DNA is TGTGCCTGGAGTGTACTGGGCATCCGAAGGTCCGGTACCACTGAAGCTTTCTTT. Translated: CAWSVLGIRRSGTTEAFF.

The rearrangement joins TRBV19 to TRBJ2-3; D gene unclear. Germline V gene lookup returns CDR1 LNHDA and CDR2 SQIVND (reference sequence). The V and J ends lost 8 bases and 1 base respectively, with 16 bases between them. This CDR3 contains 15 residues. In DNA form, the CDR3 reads TGTGCCAGTGGAAGCGCAGTTGCTGGCACAGATACGCAGTATTTT. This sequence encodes CASGSAVAGTDTQYF.

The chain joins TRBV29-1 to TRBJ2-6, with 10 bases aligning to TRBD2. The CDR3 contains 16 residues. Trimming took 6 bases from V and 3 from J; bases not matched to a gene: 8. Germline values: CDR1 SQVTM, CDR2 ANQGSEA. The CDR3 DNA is TGCAGCGTACGGCCAGCGGGAGGGCTTGGGGCCAACGTCCTGACTTTC. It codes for CSVRPAGGLGANVLTF.

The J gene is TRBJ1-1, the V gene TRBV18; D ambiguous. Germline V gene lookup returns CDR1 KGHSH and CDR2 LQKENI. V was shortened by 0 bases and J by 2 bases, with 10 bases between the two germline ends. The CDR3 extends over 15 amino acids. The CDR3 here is CASSPPGQPNTEAFF. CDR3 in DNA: TGTGCCAGCTCACCACCGGGCCAGCCTAACACTGAAGCTTTCTTT.

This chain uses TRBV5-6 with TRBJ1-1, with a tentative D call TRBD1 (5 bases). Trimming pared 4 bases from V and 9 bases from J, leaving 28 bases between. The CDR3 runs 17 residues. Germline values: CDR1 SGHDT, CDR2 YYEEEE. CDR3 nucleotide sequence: TGTGCCAGCAGCGCCCTATCCGGGGGAATCCTTAGCGCTCAAGCTTTCTTT. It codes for CASSALSGGILSAQAFF.

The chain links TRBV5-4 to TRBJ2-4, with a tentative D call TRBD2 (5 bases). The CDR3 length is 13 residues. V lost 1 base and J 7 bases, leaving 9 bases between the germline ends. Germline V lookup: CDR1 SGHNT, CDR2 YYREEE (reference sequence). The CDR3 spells CASSLPGRNIQYF. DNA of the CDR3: TGTGCCAGCAGCTTGCCGGGAAGGAACATTCAGTACTTC.

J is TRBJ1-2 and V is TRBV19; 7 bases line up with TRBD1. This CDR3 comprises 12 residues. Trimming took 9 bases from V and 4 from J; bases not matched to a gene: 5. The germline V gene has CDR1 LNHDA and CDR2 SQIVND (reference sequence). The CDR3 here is CASRQGVYGYTF. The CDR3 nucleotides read TGTGCCAGCAGACAGGGAGTCTATGGCTACACCTTC.

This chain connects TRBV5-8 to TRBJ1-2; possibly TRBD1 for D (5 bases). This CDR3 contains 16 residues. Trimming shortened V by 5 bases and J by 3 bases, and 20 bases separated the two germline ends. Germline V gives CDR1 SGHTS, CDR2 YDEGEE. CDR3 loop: CASREVGQALHYGYTF. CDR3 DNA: TGTGCCAGCAGAGAAGTGGGGCAGGCCCTACACTATGGCTACACCTTC. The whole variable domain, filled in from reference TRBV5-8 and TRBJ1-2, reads EAGVTQSPTHLIKTRGQQATLRCSPISGHTSVYWYQQALGLGLQFLLWYDEGEERNRGNFPPRFSGRQFPNYSSELNVNALELEDSALYLCASREVGQALHYGYTFGSGTRLTVV.

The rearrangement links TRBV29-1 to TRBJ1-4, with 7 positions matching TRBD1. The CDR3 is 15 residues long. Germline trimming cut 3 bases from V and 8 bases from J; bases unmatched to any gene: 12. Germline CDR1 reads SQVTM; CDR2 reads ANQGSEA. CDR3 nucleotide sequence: TGCAGCGTTGAGCCCAAGACAGGGCTTGGGGAAAAACTGTTTTTT. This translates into CSVEPKTGLGEKLFF.

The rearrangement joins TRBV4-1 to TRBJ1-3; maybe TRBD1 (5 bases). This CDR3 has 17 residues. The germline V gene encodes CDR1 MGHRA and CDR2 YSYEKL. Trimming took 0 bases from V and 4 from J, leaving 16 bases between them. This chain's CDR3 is CASSQDLGGTNGNTIYF. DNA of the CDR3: TGCGCCAGCAGCCAAGATCTCGGGGGAACTAACGGAAACACCATATATTTT.

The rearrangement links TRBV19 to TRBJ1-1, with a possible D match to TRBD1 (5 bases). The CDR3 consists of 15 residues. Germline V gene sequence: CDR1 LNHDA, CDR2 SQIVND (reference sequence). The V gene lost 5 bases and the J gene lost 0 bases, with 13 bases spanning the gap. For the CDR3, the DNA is TGTGCCAGTAGTCTTTCGGGACTTTTGAACACTGAAGCTTTCTTT. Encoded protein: CASSLSGLLNTEAFF.

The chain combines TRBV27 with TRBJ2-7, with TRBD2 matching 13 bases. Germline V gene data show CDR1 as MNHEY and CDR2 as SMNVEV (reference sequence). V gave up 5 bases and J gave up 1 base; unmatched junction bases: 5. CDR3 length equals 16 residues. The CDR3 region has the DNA TGTGCCAGCAGTACCGGACTAGCGGGAGTATCCTACGAGCAGTACTTC. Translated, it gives CASSTGLAGVSYEQYF.

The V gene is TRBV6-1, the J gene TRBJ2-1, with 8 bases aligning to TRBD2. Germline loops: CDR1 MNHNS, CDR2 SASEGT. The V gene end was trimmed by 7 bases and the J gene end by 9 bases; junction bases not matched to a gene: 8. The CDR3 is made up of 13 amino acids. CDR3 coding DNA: TGTGCCAGCAATAAGCGGGAGACAAGTGAGCAGTTCTTC. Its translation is CASNKRETSEQFF.

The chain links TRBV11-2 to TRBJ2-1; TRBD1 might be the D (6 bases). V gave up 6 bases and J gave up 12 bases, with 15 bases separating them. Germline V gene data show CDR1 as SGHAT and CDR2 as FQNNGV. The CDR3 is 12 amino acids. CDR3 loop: CASRETGGGQFF. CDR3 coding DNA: TGTGCCAGCAGGGAGACAGGCGGTGGGCAGTTCTTC. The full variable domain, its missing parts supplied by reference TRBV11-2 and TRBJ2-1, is EAGVAQSPRYKIIEKRQSVAFWCNPISGHATLYWYQQILGQGPKLLIQFQNNGVVDDSQLPKDRFSAERLKGVDSTLKIQPAKLEDSAVYLCASRETGGGQFFGPGTRLTVL.

The CDR3 spells CASSYSGAANYGYTF. CDR3 DNA: TGTGCCAGCAGTTACTCGGGGGCAGCCAACTATGGCTACACCTTC. This sequence joins TRBV6-5 and TRBJ1-2, with D possibly matching TRBD1 (6 bases). Trimming took 0 bases from V and 2 from J, leaving 10 bases between them. Germline V gene lookup returns CDR1 MNHEY and CDR2 SVGAGI. CDR3 length: 15 residues.

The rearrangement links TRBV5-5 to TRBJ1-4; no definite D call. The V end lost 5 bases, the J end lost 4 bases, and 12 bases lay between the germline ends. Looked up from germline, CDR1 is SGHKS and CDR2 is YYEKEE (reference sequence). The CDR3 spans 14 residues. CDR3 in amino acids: CASRYTVDNEKLFF. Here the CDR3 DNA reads TGTGCCAGCAGGTATACAGTAGATAATGAAAAACTGTTTTTT. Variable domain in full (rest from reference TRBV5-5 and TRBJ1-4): DAGVTQSPTHLIKTRGQQVTLRCSPISGHKSVSWYQQVLGQGPQFIFQYYEKEERGRGNFPDRFSARQFPNYSSELNVNALLLGDSALYLCASRYTVDNEKLFFGSGTQLSVL.

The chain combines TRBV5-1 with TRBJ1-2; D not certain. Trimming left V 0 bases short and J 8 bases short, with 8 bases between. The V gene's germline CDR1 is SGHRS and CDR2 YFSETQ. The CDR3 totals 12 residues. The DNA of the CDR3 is TGCGCCAGCAGCTTGGATCGGGAGGGCTACACCTTC. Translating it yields CASSLDREGYTF.

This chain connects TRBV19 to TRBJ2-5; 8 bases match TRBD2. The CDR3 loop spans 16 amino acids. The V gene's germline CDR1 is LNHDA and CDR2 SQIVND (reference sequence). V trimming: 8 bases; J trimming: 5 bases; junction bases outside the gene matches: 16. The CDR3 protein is CASLKAGVMLVETQYF. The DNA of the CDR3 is TGTGCCAGTTTAAAAGCGGGAGTTATGTTGGTGGAGACCCAGTACTTC.